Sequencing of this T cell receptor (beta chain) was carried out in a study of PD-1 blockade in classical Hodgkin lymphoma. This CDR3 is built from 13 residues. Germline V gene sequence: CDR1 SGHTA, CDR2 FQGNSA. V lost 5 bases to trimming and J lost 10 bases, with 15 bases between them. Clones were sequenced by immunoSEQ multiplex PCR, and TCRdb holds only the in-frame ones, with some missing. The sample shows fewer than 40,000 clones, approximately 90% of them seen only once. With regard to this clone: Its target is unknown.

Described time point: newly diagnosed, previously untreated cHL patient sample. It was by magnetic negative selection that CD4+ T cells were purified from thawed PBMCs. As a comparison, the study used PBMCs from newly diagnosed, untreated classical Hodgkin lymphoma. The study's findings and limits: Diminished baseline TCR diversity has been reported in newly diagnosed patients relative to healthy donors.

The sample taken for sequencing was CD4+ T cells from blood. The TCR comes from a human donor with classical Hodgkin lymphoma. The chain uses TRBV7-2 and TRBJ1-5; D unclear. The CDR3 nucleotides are TGTGCCAGCAGCCCGGATGTCTATATCCCCCAGCATTTT. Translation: CASSPDVYIPQHF.